Below are 22 T cell receptor beta chains sequenced from a single sample in a study of CD8+ T cells in alopecia areata. Sequencing used cDNA as its template, made by extracting RNA and reverse transcribing it. Sequencing was performed with immunoSEQ multiplex PCR; in TCRdb, only in-frame clones are kept and a portion is missing. Among 170,000 or so clones listed, roughly 60% were seen once. Here the sequenced sample was CD4+ T cells sorted from blood, taken at week 0. The receptors come from a human donor with alopecia areata.

The V and J genes are TRBV29-1 and TRBJ2-7; 11 nucleotides agree with TRBD1. Germline trimming cut 2 bases from V and 5 bases from J; bases unmatched to any gene: 5. The CDR3 covers 14 residues. CDR1 is SQVTM, CDR2 ANQGSEA, per germline. The CDR3 bases are TGCAGCGTTGAAAAGGGACAGGGGGGCCACGAGCAGTACTTC. Protein sequence: CSVEKGQGGHEQYF.

The genes are TRBV14 and TRBJ1-5, with D maybe TRBD1 (5 bases). CDR1 SGHDN and CDR2 FVKESK come from the germline V gene. Trimming removed 4 bases at V and 4 bases at J, with 8 bases between. This CDR3 has 13 amino acids. CDR3 in DNA: TGTGCCAGCAGCCGGACAAGTAATCAGCCCCAGCATTTT. Protein: CASSRTSNQPQHF.

V gene TRBV29-1 combines with J gene TRBJ2-1; D is undetermined. Looked up from germline, CDR1 is SQVTM and CDR2 is ANQGSEA. The CDR3 length is 14 residues. Trimming left V 4 bases short and J 8 bases short, with 18 bases between. For the CDR3, the DNA is TGCAGCGTTGGGTTCACCCTGAGAGAAGATGAGCAGTTCTTC. Translation: CSVGFTLREDEQFF.

This clone has just a few counts. V gene TRBV29-1 combines with J gene TRBJ2-1; TRBD2 matches at 8 bases. Germline CDR1 SQVTM, CDR2 ANQGSEA. The CDR3 covers 14 residues. V gave up 4 bases and J gave up 4 bases; unmatched junction bases: 6. DNA for the CDR3: TGCAGCGTTGCCACTAGCGGTTCTTACAATGAGCAGTTCTTC. Translation gives CSVATSGSYNEQFF.

The chain employs TRBV9 and TRBJ1-6; D not certain. The CDR3 has 15 amino acids. Between the trimmed V and J ends, which lost 3 bases and 0 bases, there was a span of 7 bases. The germline gives CDR1 SGDLS, CDR2 YYNGEE. CDR3 sequence (DNA): TGTGCCAGCAGCGCCTCAAGCTCCTATAATTCACCCCTCCACTTT. Translating it yields CASSASSSYNSPLHF. Full variable domain (remainder filled in from reference TRBV9 and TRBJ1-6): DSGVTQTPKHLITATGQRVTLRCSPRSGDLSVYWYQQSLDQGLQFLIQYYNGEERAKGNILERFSAQQFPDLHSELNLSSLELGDSALYFCASSASSSYNSPLHFGNGTRLTVT.

The V and J genes are TRBV29-1 and TRBJ1-2, with D tentatively TRBD1 (5 bases). V dropped 3 bases and J dropped 4 bases, with 21 bases sitting between them. Germline V gives CDR1 SQVTM, CDR2 ANQGSEA. This CDR3 region has 16 residues. In DNA, the CDR3 is TGCAGCGTTGATAATTTGATTTCGGGGCAAACCTATGGCTACACCTTC. Amino acid sequence: CSVDNLISGQTYGYTF.

The chain combines TRBV6-5 with TRBJ1-4; TRBD1 matches at 7 bases. V shed 6 bases and J 8 bases; nucleotides not matched to a gene: 6. Germline V gene lookup returns CDR1 MNHEY and CDR2 SVGAGI. The CDR3 has 13 amino acids. As DNA, the CDR3 is TGTGCCAGCAGGGGAGGGGGCGCGGAAAAACTGTTTTTT. Protein: CASRGGGAEKLFF.

This clone came up a few times. The chain recombines TRBV11-2 with TRBJ2-1, with 7 positions matching TRBD1. Germline CDR1 reads SGHAT; CDR2 reads FQNNGV. The CDR3 runs 15 residues. The V and J ends lost 4 bases and 6 bases, in that order; junction bases with no gene match: 9. This CDR3 reads CASSYRVGTVNEQFF. For the CDR3, the DNA is TGTGCCAGCAGCTATCGGGTCGGGACAGTCAATGAGCAGTTCTTC. The full variable domain, in which reference TRBV11-2 and TRBJ2-1 provide the parts outside the CDR3, is EAGVAQSPRYKIIEKRQSVAFWCNPISGHATLYWYQQILGQGPKLLIQFQNNGVVDDSQLPKDRFSAERLKGVDSTLKIQPAKLEDSAVYLCASSYRVGTVNEQFFGPGTRLTVL.

The chain couples TRBV6-1 to TRBJ2-7; D gene uncertain. Germline V gene lookup returns CDR1 MNHNS and CDR2 SASEGT. With 8 bases removed from V and 2 bases from J, the gap between germline ends came to 4 bases. The CDR3 covers 10 residues. The CDR3 is CASQTYEQYF. DNA for the CDR3: TGTGCCAGCCAAACCTACGAGCAGTACTTC.

The chain uses TRBV9 and TRBJ1-5; D is ambiguous. This CDR3 contains 13 residues. Looked up from germline, CDR1 is SGDLS and CDR2 is YYNGEE. The V end lost 0 bases, the J end lost 9 bases, and 10 bases lay between the germline ends. CDR3 region: CASSVEELGPQHF. The CDR3, as DNA: TGTGCCAGCAGCGTAGAGGAGCTTGGGCCCCAGCATTTT. The full variable domain, completed using reference TRBV9 and TRBJ1-5, is DSGVTQTPKHLITATGQRVTLRCSPRSGDLSVYWYQQSLDQGLQFLIQYYNGEERAKGNILERFSAQQFPDLHSELNLSSLELGDSALYFCASSVEELGPQHFGDGTRLSIL.

The chain is built from TRBV29-1 and TRBJ1-2; D uncertain. The V end lost 6 bases, the J end lost 4 bases, and 24 bases lay between the germline ends. In germline, CDR1 is SQVTM, CDR2 ANQGSEA. The CDR3 runs to 16 residues. DNA of the CDR3: TGCAGCGTACGTGTTTTGGGGTCGAGTAGTGGCTATGGCTACACCTTC. Encoded protein: CSVRVLGSSSGYGYTF. Filled out from reference TRBV29-1 and TRBJ1-2, the complete variable domain reads SAVISQKPSRDICQRGTSLTIQCQVDSQVTMMFWYRQQPGQSLTLIATANQGSEATYESGFVIDKFPISRPNLTFSTLTVSNMSPEDSSIYLCSVRVLGSSSGYGYTFGSGTRLTVV.

The rearrangement uses TRBV2 and TRBJ1-1, with 8 bases fitting TRBD1. There are 13 residues in the CDR3. The trim removed 6 bases at V and 4 bases at J, leaving 4 bases unmatched. The germline CDR1 and CDR2 sequences are SNHLY and FYNNEI. The CDR3 nucleotides are TGTGCCAGCAGGGCGGACAGGGCCACTGAAGCTTTCTTT. It yields the protein CASRADRATEAFF. Supplemented by reference TRBV2 and TRBJ1-1, the full variable domain reads EPEVTQTPSHQVTQMGQEVILRCVPISNHLYFYWYRQILGQKVEFLVSFYNNEISEKSEIFDDQFSVERPDGSNFTLKIRSTKLEDSAMYFCASRADRATEAFFGQGTRLTVV.

This clone was counted a few times. The V call is TRBV29-1, the J call TRBJ2-1; D not resolved. Trimming removed 0 bases from V and 9 bases from J, with 9 bases in between. The germline gives CDR1 SQVTM, CDR2 ANQGSEA. The CDR3 sequence is 12 residues long. The CDR3 DNA reads as TGCAGCGTTGAAGAGGGTATCGCTGAGCAGTTCTTC. Protein sequence: CSVEEGIAEQFF.

On this clone itself: Different DNA sequences within this sample yield the same CDR3. This sequence joins TRBV30 and TRBJ1-1; 8 bases are a match to TRBD1. The junction had 2 bases not matched to a gene; V was cut back by 2 bases and J by 3 bases. From germline, CDR1 is GTSNPN and CDR2 SVGIG (reference sequence). This CDR3 has 13 residues. The CDR3 nucleotides read TGTGCCTGGAGTAGACAGGGGTACACTGAAGCTTTCTTT. It translates to CAWSRQGYTEAFF.

The rearrangement joins TRBV19 to TRBJ1-5; D is possibly TRBD1 (6 bases). The ends were cut back, 3 bases at V and 3 bases at J, with 12 bases in the middle. The CDR3 contains 15 residues. From germline, CDR1 is LNHDA and CDR2 SQIVND (reference sequence). The CDR3 DNA is TGTGCCAGTAGTATCTTCAGGGGAAACAATCAGCCCCAGCATTTT. Its protein is CASSIFRGNNQPQHF.

CDR3 DNA: TGCGCCAGCAGCTTGGAGGCGCTAGTGAACACTGAAGCTTTCTTT. It translates to CASSLEALVNTEAFF. V and J are TRBV5-1 and TRBJ1-1; D is ambiguous. The CDR3 is made up of 15 amino acids. The germline V gene has CDR1 SGHRS and CDR2 YFSETQ. Trimming took off 0 bases at V and 0 bases at J, with 9 bases between the two ends.

This clone was seen just once. V gene TRBV7-8 combines with J gene TRBJ1-1; maybe TRBD1 (6 bases). The germline V gene has CDR1 SGHVS and CDR2 FQNEAQ. Between the trimmed V and J ends, which lost 3 bases and 2 bases, there was a span of 10 bases. This CDR3 comprises 14 residues. As DNA, the CDR3 is TGTGCCAGCAGCTTTGCAGGGGATAACACTGAAGCTTTCTTT. It specifies CASSFAGDNTEAFF.

Only a few counts were recorded for this clone. The rearrangement uses TRBV14 and TRBJ1-4; a weak D match, TRBD1 (6 bases). The CDR3 consists of 16 residues. Germline assignment: CDR1 SGHDN and CDR2 FVKESK. The V and J ends lost 2 bases and 5 bases respectively, with 15 bases between them. The CDR3 nucleotides read TGTGCCAGCAGCCAAACTCCAGGGGCAAAGAATGAAAAACTGTTTTTT. Amino acids: CASSQTPGAKNEKLFF.

The chain uses TRBV29-1 and TRBJ1-1; weak D call: TRBD1 (5 bases). This CDR3 comprises 13 residues. V lost 3 bases to trimming and J lost 4 bases, with 12 bases between them. Germline V gene data show CDR1 as SQVTM and CDR2 as ANQGSEA. The CDR3 nucleotides read TGCAGCGTTGAGGGCAGGGTGACCACTGAAGCTTTCTTT. Residues: CSVEGRVTTEAFF.

The gene calls are TRBV30 and TRBJ2-4; TRBD1 matches at 7 bases. CDR1 GTSNPN and CDR2 SVGIG come from the germline V gene (reference sequence). The CDR3 is made up of 13 amino acids. J lost 4 bases, V lost 2 bases, and 2 bases had no gene match. The CDR3 region is CAWSRDSKNIQYF. CDR3 sequence (DNA): TGTGCCTGGAGTCGGGACAGTAAAAACATTCAGTACTTC. The full variable domain, with the rest looked up from reference TRBV30 and TRBJ2-4, is SQTIHQWPATLVQPVGSPLSLECTVEGTSNPNLYWYRQAAGRGLQLLFYSVGIGQISSEVPQNLSASRPQDRQFILSSKKLLLSDSGFYLCAWSRDSKNIQYFGAGTRLSVL.

V usage is TRBV30 and J usage is TRBJ2-3; a possible D gene is TRBD1 (5 bases). CDR1 GTSNPN and CDR2 SVGIG come from the germline V gene (reference sequence). The length of the CDR3 is 11 residues. V lost 0 bases to trimming and J lost 12 bases, with 10 bases between them. Here the CDR3 DNA reads TGTGCCTGGAGTGTAGGGGAATATCAGTATTTT. Its protein product is CAWSVGEYQYF. The entire variable domain, with the rest obtained from reference TRBV30 and TRBJ2-3, is as follows: SQTIHQWPATLVQPVGSPLSLECTVEGTSNPNLYWYRQAAGRGLQLLFYSVGIGQISSEVPQNLSASRPQDRQFILSSKKLLLSDSGFYLCAWSVGEYQYFGPGTRLTVL.

The chain couples TRBV29-1 to TRBJ2-3; 7 positions agree with TRBD2. The germline gives CDR1 SQVTM, CDR2 ANQGSEA. V gave up 7 bases and J gave up 0 bases; unmatched junction bases: 10. The CDR3 totals 15 residues. DNA of the CDR3: TGCAGCGGCAAAACTAGCGACACAAGCACAGATACGCAGTATTTT. Its translation: CSGKTSDTSTDTQYF.